What follows describes a single TCR beta chain. The antigen it recognizes is unknown. No clone much larger than this one lies a single base away; base qualities are absent. The CDR3 measures 14 amino acids from cysteine to phenylalanine. This entry keeps only the CDR3 DNA: 42 bases, framed from base 1. The germline V gene supplies CDR1 SGHTA and CDR2 FQGTGA. The V and J ends are trimmed by 2 bases and 0 bases, leaving 7 bases between them. This sample was taken from a study of T cells in localized non-small cell lung cancer (dated by TCRdb to about 2020). Regarding the research as a whole: T cell repertoires of about 230 early-stage NSCLC patients were analyzed, with tumors being compared against uninvolved tumor-adjacent lungs. All 250 or so NSCLC patients in the cohort were treatment-naive and had localized lung tumors that were resected. The mean age of the NSCLC patients was just over 65 years, with 130 or so men and 100 to 110 women. General conclusions and limits of the study: Longer overall survival was associated with higher T cell density in blood, whereas shorter survival was associated with higher clonality in adjacent lung. Because the study design was exploratory, TCR variables were selected using unadjusted p-values without false-discovery rate correction. Uninvolved tumor-adjacent lung showed the highest T cell clonality, higher than tumor, which suggests more focused antigenic responses in the adjacent lung. Of the top 100 tumor clones, a median of 57 were detected in paired uninvolved adjacent lung; 28 were also among that lung's top 100. Because multi-region tumor sequencing was not performed, intratumor heterogeneity could not be ruled out.

TCR beta CDR3 regions were sequenced from DNA using the immunoSEQ Assay. The authors' analysis ran thus. T cell density was computed as TCR beta template counts normalized to usable DNA estimated by amplifying housekeeping genes. Richness was estimated using the preseqR package, with extrapolation to 400,000 templates for PBMC samples and to 120,000 templates for tissue samples. Clonality was defined as one minus Pielou's evenness. Differential abundance testing on productive amino-acid clonotypes, with a minimum total count of 5 and an alpha of 0.1, was used to identify tissue-enriched TCRs. The Jaccard Index and the Morisita Overlap Index were used to measure how much the repertoires overlapped between compartments. GLIPH grouped TCR beta CDR3s together with public tetramer-defined viral CDR3s, and a viral motif had to include at least three viral sequences and also show V-gene enrichment. TCRdb obtained this table from immuneACCESS and retained in-frame rearrangements with V and J assigned. These tables miss some clones; where compared with another copy, unresolved V genes account for less than half of the shortfall, and the remainder is unexplained. The V and J calls and clone size come from that table; D and trimming were worked out from the DNA. The sample data list 75,000 to 80,000 clones, and 88% of these were observed just once. The ten largest make up 20% to 25% of the sample.

At diagnosis, peripheral blood, uninvolved tumor-adjacent lung and tumor were collected and stored as a combination of fresh-frozen and FFPE material. Blood samples were analyzed as peripheral blood mononuclear cells for TCR repertoire profiling. This chain is built from TRBV7-3 and TRBJ1-1, with TRBD1 perhaps the D gene, on 5 matching bases. This TCR was sampled from a woman between 35 and 70 years old with stage I squamous cell lung carcinoma. The material was peripheral blood, obtained before any cancer treatment. The DNA sequence is as follows: TGTGCCAGCAGCTTAGGAGGGGTGAACACTGAAGCTTTCTTT. Translated, this is CASSLGGVNTEAFF.